What follows are 24 T cell receptor beta chains derived from one specimen sequenced in a study of cytomegalovirus exposure and HLA in healthy donors. PCR used 60 Vbeta primers and 13 Jbeta primers. This table comes from immunoSEQ multiplex PCR, and its TCRdb copy is limited to in-frame clones, with some not included. Among 89,000 or so clones listed, 70% to 90% were seen once. The sample was PBMCs. The receptors shown here come from a young woman in good health and CMV-seropositive.

The chain links TRBV10-3 to TRBJ2-1; TRBD1 agrees at 10 bases. The CDR3 contains 16 residues. V lost 2 bases, J lost 9 bases, and 10 bases stayed unmatched. Germline loops: CDR1 ENHRY, CDR2 SYGVKD. CDR3 in DNA: TGTGCCATCAGTGAGACTAGACAGGGGGCCAACGGTGAGCAGTTCTTC. Translating it yields CAISETRQGANGEQFF.

J is TRBJ1-3 and V is TRBV29-1; maybe TRBD1 (5 bases). V lost 7 bases, J lost 2 bases, and 9 bases lay in between. The CDR3 consists of 12 residues. The V gene's germline CDR1 is SQVTM and CDR2 ANQGSEA. The CDR3 sequence: CSGSGAGNTIYF. The CDR3, as DNA: TGCAGCGGGTCGGGGGCTGGAAACACCATATATTTT.

CDR3 bases: TGTGCCAGCAGTTACTCCGGACAACCTAATCAGCCCCAGCATTTT. It specifies CASSYSGQPNQPQHF. The chain recombines TRBV6-6 with TRBJ1-5; D perhaps matches TRBD1 (5 bases). This CDR3 is built from 15 residues. With 0 bases removed from V and 4 bases from J, the gap between germline ends came to 10 bases. In germline, CDR1 is MNHNY, CDR2 SVGAGI (reference sequence).

The CDR3 bases are TGTGCCAGCAGTGAAGCCATCCCGGGACAGGGCTACGAGCAGTACTTC. It is translated as CASSEAIPGQGYEQYF. The genes are TRBV6-1 and TRBJ2-7; 9 bases agree with TRBD1. Germline values: CDR1 MNHNS, CDR2 SASEGT. The CDR3 has 16 residues. J gave up 3 bases and V 0 bases, and 6 bases lay outside the gene matches.

CDR3 in DNA: TGTGCCACCAGCAGAAGGGACTCGGCCGGGGAGCTGTTTTTT. It encodes CATSRRDSAGELFF. The V gene is TRBV15, the J gene TRBJ2-2; TRBD2 is a possible D gene (6 bases). V lost 2 bases and J lost 6, with 10 bases in between. The CDR3 is made up of 14 amino acids. Germline CDR1 and CDR2: LNHNV and YYDKDF (reference sequence).

CDR3 amino acids: CASSDWGTSTNNEQFF. In DNA, the CDR3 is TGTGCCAGCAGTGACTGGGGGACTAGCACTAACAATGAGCAGTTCTTC. J is TRBJ2-1 and V is TRBV2; TRBD2 aligns across 9 bases. The CDR3 is 16 residues long. Germline V lookup: CDR1 SNHLY, CDR2 FYNNEI. Germline trimming cut 3 bases from V and 5 bases from J; bases unmatched to any gene: 8.

The chain recombines TRBV9 with TRBJ2-1, with 8 bases fitting TRBD2. Germline CDR1 reads SGDLS; CDR2 reads YYNGEE. V shed 4 bases, J shed 6 bases, and the junction held 12 bases outside the gene matches. The CDR3 sequence is 16 residues long. CDR3 DNA: TGTGCCAGCAGCTCCAGGACTAGCAAGGTGGGCAATGAGCAGTTCTTC. Residues: CASSSRTSKVGNEQFF.

The chain uses TRBV10-3 and TRBJ2-1; D not certain. Germline V gene sequence: CDR1 ENHRY, CDR2 SYGVKD. V lost 10 bases and J 0 bases, leaving 25 bases between the germline ends. This CDR3 region has 18 residues. The CDR3 sequence is CATVFTLATVSSYNEQFF. The DNA for the CDR3 is TGTGCCACCGTTTTTACCCTTGCCACAGTAAGCTCCTACAATGAGCAGTTCTTC.

The chain uses TRBV19 and TRBJ2-5; 9 bases line up with TRBD1. The germline V gene encodes CDR1 LNHDA and CDR2 SQIVND (reference sequence). The CDR3 sequence is 16 residues long. The V and J ends lost 5 bases and 4 bases, in that order; junction bases with no gene match: 11. CDR3 protein: CASSSLQGARGETQYF. As DNA, the CDR3 is TGTGCCAGTAGTTCTCTACAGGGGGCGCGAGGAGAGACCCAGTACTTC. Combining the CDR3 with reference TRBV19 and TRBJ2-5 gives the whole variable domain DGGITQSPKYLFRKEGQNVTLSCEQNLNHDAMYWYRQDPGQGLRLIYYSQIVNDFQKGDIAEGYSVSREKKESFPLTVTSAQKNPTAFYLCASSSLQGARGETQYFGPGTRLLVL.

The V and J genes are TRBV25-1 and TRBJ2-5, with a tentative D call TRBD1 (6 bases). Per the germline V gene, CDR1 is MGHDK and CDR2 is SYGVNS. The CDR3 is 14 amino acids. Trimming took off 0 bases at V and 5 bases at J, with 10 bases between the two ends. CDR3 loop: CASSEYAGEETQYF. The CDR3 DNA follows: TGTGCCAGCAGTGAATATGCAGGGGAGGAGACCCAGTACTTC. Supplemented by reference TRBV25-1 and TRBJ2-5, the full variable domain reads EADIYQTPRYLVIGTGKKITLECSQTMGHDKMYWYQQDPGMELHLIHYSYGVNSTEKGDLSSESTVSRIRTEHFPLTLESARPSHTSQYLCASSEYAGEETQYFGPGTRLLVL.

The rearrangement uses TRBV10-3 and TRBJ2-7; D might be TRBD2 (5 bases). The ends were cut back, 8 bases at V and 3 bases at J, with 14 bases in the middle. CDR1 and CDR2 (germline): ENHRY, SYGVKD. This CDR3 spans 13 amino acids. The CDR3, as DNA: TGTGCCATCGGGCCCCCGGGGAACTACGAGCAGTACTTC. This gives the protein CAIGPPGNYEQYF.

The chain links TRBV12-5 to TRBJ2-2, with D possibly TRBD2 on 6 matching bases. Between the trimmed V and J ends, which lost 6 bases and 1 base, there was a span of 12 bases. The length of the CDR3 is 15 residues. The germline V gene has CDR1 LGHNT and CDR2 FRNRAP. CDR3 region: CASGYRLVNTGELFF. The CDR3 DNA follows: TGTGCTAGTGGCTACCGACTAGTGAACACCGGGGAGCTGTTTTTT.

The V call is TRBV4-1, the J call TRBJ2-1, with a tentative D call TRBD2 (5 bases). The length of the CDR3 is 14 residues. Germline lookup yields CDR1 MGHRA and CDR2 YSYEKL. Trimming removed 6 bases from V and 10 bases from J, with 19 bases in between. CDR3 in amino acids: CASRDNIRRREQFF. The CDR3 region has the DNA TGCGCCAGCAGAGACAATATCCGGAGGCGGGAGCAGTTCTTC.

The V gene is TRBV7-9, the J gene TRBJ2-2; D is perhaps TRBD2 (7 bases). The CDR3 consists of 16 residues. CDR1 and CDR2 (germline): SEHNR, FQNEAQ (reference sequence). Trimming shortened V by 6 bases and J by 7 bases, and 21 bases separated the two germline ends. CDR3 amino acids: CASRPGAGAQVGELFF. The CDR3 DNA reads as TGTGCCAGCAGACCAGGTGCGGGGGCGCAGGTCGGGGAGCTGTTTTTT.

A few counts support this clone. V is TRBV5-6 and J is TRBJ2-2; 9 nucleotides match TRBD2. CDR1 and CDR2 from the germline V gene are SGHDT and YYEEEE. Trimming removed 0 bases from V and 5 bases from J; junction bases left unmatched: 8. This CDR3 comprises 17 residues. The CDR3 loop is CASSLGGGRARTGELFF. The DNA of the CDR3 is TGTGCCAGCAGCTTGGGTGGCGGGAGGGCCCGGACCGGGGAGCTGTTTTTT. Full variable domain (missing parts from reference TRBV5-6 and TRBJ2-2): DAGVTQSPTHLIKTRGQQVTLRCSPKSGHDTVSWYQQALGQGPQFIFQYYEEEERQRGNFPDRFSGHQFPNYSSELNVNALLLGDSALYLCASSLGGGRARTGELFFGEGSRLTVL.

This chain links TRBV29-1 with TRBJ2-5, with TRBD1 as a possible D gene (7 bases). CDR1 and CDR2 from the germline V gene are SQVTM and ANQGSEA. The CDR3 sequence is 13 residues long. V lost 6 bases and J 5 bases, leaving 16 bases between the germline ends. The CDR3 protein is CSVGGGIMETQYF. The CDR3 DNA reads TGCAGCGTAGGAGGGGGCATCATGGAGACCCAGTACTTC.

The rearrangement links TRBV19 to TRBJ2-5, with 9 bases fitting TRBD2. From germline, CDR1 is LNHDA and CDR2 SQIVND (reference sequence). The CDR3 is made up of 15 amino acids. Trimming took 4 bases from V and 4 from J; bases not matched to a gene: 7. The CDR3 protein is CASSTRTSVGETQYF. CDR3 sequence (DNA): TGTGCCAGTAGTACAAGGACTAGCGTCGGAGAGACCCAGTACTTC.

The chain recombines TRBV25-1 with TRBJ1-1; no reliable D call. The CDR3 totals 13 residues. Germline loops: CDR1 MGHDK, CDR2 SYGVNS. Deletions cut 2 bases from V and 10 bases from J, with 14 bases between. This CDR3 is CASSERSPGRAFF. As DNA, the CDR3 is TGTGCCAGCAGTGAACGTAGCCCGGGGAGAGCTTTCTTT.

This sequence joins TRBV6-5 and TRBJ2-5, with TRBD1 matching over 8 bases. J gave up 4 bases and V 1 base, and 5 bases lay outside the gene matches. CDR3 size: 15 residues. The germline V gene encodes CDR1 MNHEY and CDR2 SVGAGI. Written as DNA, the CDR3 is TGTGCCAGCAGTTACTTGGCAGGGGGCCGAGAGACCCAGTACTTC. This gives the protein CASSYLAGGRETQYF.

The genes are TRBV4-1 and TRBJ1-2; TRBD1 agrees at 10 bases. Looked up from germline, CDR1 is MGHRA and CDR2 is YSYEKL. The CDR3 extends over 16 amino acids. J gave up 8 bases and V 3 bases, and 12 bases lay outside the gene matches. This chain's CDR3 is CASSQRRDRGTWGYTF. DNA for the CDR3: TGCGCCAGCAGCCAGAGGAGGGACAGGGGAACGTGGGGCTACACCTTC.

The rearrangement joins TRBV11-3 to TRBJ2-7; 7 nucleotides match TRBD2. The ends lost 3 bases at V and 5 bases at J; junction bases unmatched: 7. The length of the CDR3 is 14 residues. Germline values: CDR1 SGHNT, CDR2 YENEEA. CDR3 sequence (DNA): TGTGCCAGCAGCTTGGGATCCGGGGGGAACGAGCAGTACTTC. Translation: CASSLGSGGNEQYF.

The rearrangement joins TRBV5-1 to TRBJ2-1, with 8 bases identical to TRBD1. J lost 7 bases, V lost 4 bases, and 16 bases had no gene match. CDR3 length: 17 amino acids. The germline V gene encodes CDR1 SGHRS and CDR2 YFSETQ. CDR3 bases: TGCGCCAGCAGCAAAAGAGTTCGGGCAGGGGGCTTGAATGAGCAGTTCTTC. It translates to CASSKRVRAGGLNEQFF.

The rearrangement joins TRBV4-1 to TRBJ2-1; D is perhaps TRBD1 (5 bases). The V end was cut by 2 bases, the J end by 4 bases, with 6 bases between. Germline V CDR1 and CDR2: MGHRA, YSYEKL. The length of the CDR3 is 13 residues. The CDR3 DNA is TGCGCCAGCAGCCAAACAGGATACAATGAGCAGTTCTTC. This codes for CASSQTGYNEQFF.

The rearrangement links TRBV7-6 to TRBJ2-3, with TRBD2 matching over 7 bases. The V gene end was trimmed by 2 bases and the J gene end by 3 bases; junction bases not matched to a gene: 11. There are 17 residues in the CDR3. The germline V gene encodes CDR1 SGHVS and CDR2 FNYEAQ. The CDR3 is CASSLYLWGGRTDTQYF. DNA for the CDR3: TGTGCCAGCAGCTTATATTTGTGGGGAGGGAGGACAGATACGCAGTATTTT.